The sequence of this T cell receptor (beta chain) was determined in a study of human T cells and chemical hapten exposure. Across the whole study: TCR yield per sample varied, mainly due to pooled library volumes.

In this sample, this clonotype turned up many times. The germline V gene encodes CDR1 SNHLY and CDR2 FYNNEI. V gave up 1 base and J gave up 4 bases, with 11 bases separating them. The CDR3 loop spans 14 amino acids. What the library attached to individual cDNA molecules were unique molecular identifiers. In the original analysis: Individual samples carried between 23,224 and 690,600 TCRs, with around 96,000 as the median. One entry per CDR3 protein results from TCRdb running MiXCR on the RACE reads. In this record, the V and J calls reflect TCRdb's handling and not the investigators' own analysis. The sample has 65,000 to 80,000 distinct CDR3 sequences, over 8.5% seen once; the top ten hold roughly 1.5%. The time point is: healthy volunteer bleed at 6 weeks. The authors' total RNA extraction used unfractionated whole blood.

The sequence came from a male donor in good health. Some clones in this sample may be carry-over from other donors' samples. This chain links TRBV2 with TRBJ2-7, with D perhaps matching TRBD2 (6 bases). The sample taken for sequencing was whole blood. The CDR3 protein is CASSEVGSQYEQYF. In nucleotides, the CDR3 is TGTGCCAGCAGTGAAGTCGGGAGTCAATACGAGCAGTACTTC.